This TCR beta chain was captured in a study of T cell clones after liver transplantation. For the study at large: TCRbeta sequencing after a pre-transplant mixed lymphocyte reaction identified graft-donor-reactive clones, later tracked in post-transplant blood. Third-party-reactive TCRbeta sequences from pre-transplant mixed lymphocyte reactions served as antigen-independent comparators. Without induction therapy, subjects received standard immunosuppression until 12-24 months post-transplant. Study results and limitations: A significant post-transplant drop in circulating graft-donor-reactive CD4 TCRbeta sequences occurred in most of the 8 subjects.

This table comes from immunoSEQ multiplex PCR, and its TCRdb copy is limited to in-frame clones, with some not included. The repertoire holds roughly 51,000 clones, 55% to 85% seen once, with more than 9% in the top ten. Turning to this clone: As yet, its antigen is unknown.

The source was CD4+ T cells from blood, collected 54 months after liver transplant. The receptor comes from a human patient who received a liver transplant. The graft donor may have given rise to some T cells.

The CDR3 nucleotides are TGTGCCAGCAGCCAAGGGACAGGGCAACGGGCCGAGCAGTACTTC. Translated, it gives CASSQGTGQRAEQYF. This chain links TRBV14 with TRBJ2-7; 8 bases align to TRBD1. CDR3 length: 15 amino acids. V lost 1 base to trimming and J lost 6 bases; unmatched junction nucleotides: 8. Germline CDR1 SGHDN, CDR2 FVKESK. The full variable domain, completed using reference TRBV14 and TRBJ2-7, is EAGVTQFPSHSVIEKGQTVTLRCDPISGHDNLYWYRRVMGKEIKFLLHFVKESKQDESGMPNNRFLAERTGGTYSTLKVQPAELEDSGVYFCASSQGTGQRAEQYFGPGTRLTVT.